The source of this T cell receptor beta chain is a study of blood T cells in healthy people across ages. The CDR3 contains 12 residues. The germline gives CDR1 SQVTM, CDR2 ANQGSEA. With a J-beta primer mix and a sample-barcoded 5' primer, a second PCR ran roughly 7 to 11 cycles. Each CDR3 protein is one row after TCRdb ran MiXCR on the 5' RACE reads. The sample lists roughly 560,000 distinct CDR3 sequences; less than 25% were seen once. Concerning this clonotype itself: Sequence at one end of the junction differs from germline and may be a read error.

Another study also made use of these data, one on T cells of mothers and their children. That study reports: With unrelated pairs as the comparison, related mother-child pairs had a slightly higher overlap that was not significant.

Sequencing used blood. This TCR was recovered from a boy aged 5 to 17 in good health. This chain joins TRBV29-1 and TRBJ1-2; unclear D gene. The CDR3 nucleotides read TGCAGCGTGGAAGAGGCTAACTATGGCTACACCTTC. Protein: CSVEEANYGYTF.